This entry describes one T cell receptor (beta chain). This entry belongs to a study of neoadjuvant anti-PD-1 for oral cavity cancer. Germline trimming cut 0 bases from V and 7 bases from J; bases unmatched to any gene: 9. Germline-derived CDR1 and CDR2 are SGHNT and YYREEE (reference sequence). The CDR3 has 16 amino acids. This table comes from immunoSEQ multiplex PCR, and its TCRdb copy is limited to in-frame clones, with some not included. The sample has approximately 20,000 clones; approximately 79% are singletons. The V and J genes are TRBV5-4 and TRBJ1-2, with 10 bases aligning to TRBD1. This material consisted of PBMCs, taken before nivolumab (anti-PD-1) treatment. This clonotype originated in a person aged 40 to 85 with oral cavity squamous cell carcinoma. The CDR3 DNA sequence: TGTGCCAGCAGCTTGGGAGGGACAGGGGAAATAGGTGGCTACACCTTC. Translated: CASSLGGTGEIGGYTF.